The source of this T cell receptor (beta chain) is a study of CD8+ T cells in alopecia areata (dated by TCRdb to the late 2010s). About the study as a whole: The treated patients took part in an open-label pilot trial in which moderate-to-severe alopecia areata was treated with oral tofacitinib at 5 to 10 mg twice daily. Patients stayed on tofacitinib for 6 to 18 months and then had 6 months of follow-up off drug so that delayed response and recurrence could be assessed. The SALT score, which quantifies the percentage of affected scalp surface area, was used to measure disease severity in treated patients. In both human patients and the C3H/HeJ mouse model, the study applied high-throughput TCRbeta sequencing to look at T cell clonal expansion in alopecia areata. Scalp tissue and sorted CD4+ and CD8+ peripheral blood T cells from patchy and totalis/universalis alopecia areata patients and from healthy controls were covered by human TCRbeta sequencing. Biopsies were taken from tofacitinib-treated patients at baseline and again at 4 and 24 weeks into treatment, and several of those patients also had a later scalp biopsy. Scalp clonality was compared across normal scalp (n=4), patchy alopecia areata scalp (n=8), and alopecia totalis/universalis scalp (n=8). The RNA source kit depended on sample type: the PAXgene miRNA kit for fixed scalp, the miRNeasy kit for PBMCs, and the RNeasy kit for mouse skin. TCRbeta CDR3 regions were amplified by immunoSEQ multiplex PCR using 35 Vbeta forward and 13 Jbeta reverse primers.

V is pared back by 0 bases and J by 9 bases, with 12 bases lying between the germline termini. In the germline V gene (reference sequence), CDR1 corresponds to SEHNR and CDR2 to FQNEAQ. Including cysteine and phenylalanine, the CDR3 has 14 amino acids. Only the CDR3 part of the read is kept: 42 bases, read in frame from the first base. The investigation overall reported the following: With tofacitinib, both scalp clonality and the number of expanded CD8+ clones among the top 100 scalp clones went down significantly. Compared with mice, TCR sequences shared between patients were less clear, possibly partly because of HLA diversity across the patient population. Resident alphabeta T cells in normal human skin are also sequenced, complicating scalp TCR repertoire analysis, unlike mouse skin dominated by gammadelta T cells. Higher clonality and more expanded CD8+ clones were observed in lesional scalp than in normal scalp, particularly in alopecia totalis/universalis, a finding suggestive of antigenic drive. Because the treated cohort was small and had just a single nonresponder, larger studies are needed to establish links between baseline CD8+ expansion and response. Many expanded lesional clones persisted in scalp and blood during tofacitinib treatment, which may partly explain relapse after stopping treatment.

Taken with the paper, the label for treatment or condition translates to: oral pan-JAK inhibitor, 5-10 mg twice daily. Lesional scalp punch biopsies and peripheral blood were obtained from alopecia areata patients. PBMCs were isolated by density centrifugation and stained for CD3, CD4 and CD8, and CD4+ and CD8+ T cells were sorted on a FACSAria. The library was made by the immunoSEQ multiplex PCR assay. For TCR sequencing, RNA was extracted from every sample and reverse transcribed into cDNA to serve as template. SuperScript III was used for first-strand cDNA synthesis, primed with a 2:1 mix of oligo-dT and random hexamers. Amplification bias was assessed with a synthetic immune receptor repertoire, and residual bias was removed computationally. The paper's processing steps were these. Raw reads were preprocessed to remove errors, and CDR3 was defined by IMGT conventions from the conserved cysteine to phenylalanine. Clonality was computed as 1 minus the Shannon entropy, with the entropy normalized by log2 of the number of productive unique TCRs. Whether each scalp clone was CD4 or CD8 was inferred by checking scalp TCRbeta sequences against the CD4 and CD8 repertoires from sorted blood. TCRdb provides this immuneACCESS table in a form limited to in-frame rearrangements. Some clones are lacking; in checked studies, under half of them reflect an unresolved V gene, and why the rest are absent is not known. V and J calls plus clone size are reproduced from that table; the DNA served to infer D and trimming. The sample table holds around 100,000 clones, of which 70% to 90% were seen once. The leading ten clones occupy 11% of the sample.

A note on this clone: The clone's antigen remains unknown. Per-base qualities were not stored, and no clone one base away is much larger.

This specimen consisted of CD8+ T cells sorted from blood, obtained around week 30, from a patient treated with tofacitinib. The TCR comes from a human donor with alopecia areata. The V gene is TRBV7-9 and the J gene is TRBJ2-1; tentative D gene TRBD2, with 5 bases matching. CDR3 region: CASSLAHGIGEQFF. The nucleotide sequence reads TGTGCCAGCAGCTTAGCGCACGGGATCGGTGAGCAGTTCTTC.